This T cell receptor beta chain was sequenced during a study of CXCR3-negative and CXCR3-positive naive CD8 T cells. Findings of the study overall: TRB CDR3s of CXCR3-positive naive cells were more hydrophobic than those of CXCR3-negative naive cells. TRB CDR3 properties indicated TCR strength, while surface CD5 was similar across naive subsets.

Of note for this clonotype: Its antigen is unknown.

The CDR3 runs to 14 residues. The germline CDR1 and CDR2 sequences are SNHLY and FYNNEI. With UMI labels, 5' RACE was used to prepare the TRB cDNA libraries. TCRdb re-analyzed the 5' RACE reads; it lists each CDR3 protein once, without DNA. The listing contains 75,000 to 90,000 distinct CDR3 sequences. This chain uses TRBV2 with TRBJ2-5; TCRdb selects TRBD2, and the lack of DNA leaves this call unchecked. The TCR comes from a human donor in good health. Some clones in this sample may be carry-over from other donors' samples. Sample: naive CXCR3+ CD8+ T cells from blood. This sample's subset: CD45RO-CCR7+CD27+CD95- naive CD8+ T cells expressing CXCR3 (TNR3+). CDR3 region: CASNSGSIQETQYF.